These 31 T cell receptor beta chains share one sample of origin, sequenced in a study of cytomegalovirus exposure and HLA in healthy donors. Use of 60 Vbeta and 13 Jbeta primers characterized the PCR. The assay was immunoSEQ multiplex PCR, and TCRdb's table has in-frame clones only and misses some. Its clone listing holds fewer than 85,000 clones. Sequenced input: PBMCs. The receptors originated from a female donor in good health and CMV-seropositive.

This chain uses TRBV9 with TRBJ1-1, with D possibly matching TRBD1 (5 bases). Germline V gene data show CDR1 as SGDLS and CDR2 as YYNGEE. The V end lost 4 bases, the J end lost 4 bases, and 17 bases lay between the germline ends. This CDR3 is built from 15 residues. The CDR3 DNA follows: TGTGCCAGCAGCTCCCGGGGGGAGAGTCGCACTGAAGCTTTCTTT. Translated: CASSSRGESRTEAFF.

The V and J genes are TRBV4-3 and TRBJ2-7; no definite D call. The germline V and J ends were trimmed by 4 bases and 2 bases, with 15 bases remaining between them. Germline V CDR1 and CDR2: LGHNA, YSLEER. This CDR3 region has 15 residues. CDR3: CASSLGSASAYEQYF. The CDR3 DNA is TGCGCCAGCAGCCTCGGGTCAGCTTCCGCCTACGAGCAGTACTTC.

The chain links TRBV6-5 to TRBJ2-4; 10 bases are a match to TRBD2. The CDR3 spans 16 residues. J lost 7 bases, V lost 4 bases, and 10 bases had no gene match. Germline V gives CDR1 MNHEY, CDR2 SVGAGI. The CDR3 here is CASSSNLAGVWNIQYF. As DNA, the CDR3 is TGTGCCAGCAGTTCGAATCTAGCGGGAGTTTGGAACATTCAGTACTTC.

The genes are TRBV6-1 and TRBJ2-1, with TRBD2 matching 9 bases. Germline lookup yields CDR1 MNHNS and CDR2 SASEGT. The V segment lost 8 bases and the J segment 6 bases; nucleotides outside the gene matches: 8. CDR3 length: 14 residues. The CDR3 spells CASHAGGESNEQFF. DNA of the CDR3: TGTGCCAGCCACGCGGGAGGGGAGAGCAATGAGCAGTTCTTC.

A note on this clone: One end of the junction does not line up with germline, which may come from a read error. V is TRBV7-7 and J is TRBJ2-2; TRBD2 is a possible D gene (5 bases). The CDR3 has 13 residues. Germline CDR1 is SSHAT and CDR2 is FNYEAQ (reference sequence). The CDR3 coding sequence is TGTGCTAGCAGGAGGACTTCCACCGGGGAGCTGTTTTTT. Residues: CASRRTSTGELFF.

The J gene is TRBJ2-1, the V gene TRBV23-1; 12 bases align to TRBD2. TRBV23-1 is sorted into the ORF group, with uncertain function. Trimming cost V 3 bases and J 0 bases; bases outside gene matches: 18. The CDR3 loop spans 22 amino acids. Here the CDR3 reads CASSHSPLAGGPSHSSYNEQFF. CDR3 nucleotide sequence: TGCGCCAGCAGTCATTCCCCTCTAGCGGGGGGGCCCTCCCATAGCTCCTACAATGAGCAGTTCTTC.

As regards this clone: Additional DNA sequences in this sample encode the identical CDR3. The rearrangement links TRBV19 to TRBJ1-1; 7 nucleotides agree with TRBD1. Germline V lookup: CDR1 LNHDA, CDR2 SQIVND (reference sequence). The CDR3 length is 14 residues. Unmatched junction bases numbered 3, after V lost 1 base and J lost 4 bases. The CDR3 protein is CASSIAAGGTEAFF. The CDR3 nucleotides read TGTGCCAGTAGTATAGCAGCAGGGGGCACTGAAGCTTTCTTT.

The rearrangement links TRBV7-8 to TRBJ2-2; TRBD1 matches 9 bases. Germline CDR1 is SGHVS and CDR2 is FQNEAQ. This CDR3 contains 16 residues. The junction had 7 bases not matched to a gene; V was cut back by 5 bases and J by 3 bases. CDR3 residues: CASSLRRDRDTGELFF. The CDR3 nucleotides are TGTGCCAGCAGCCTCCGCCGGGACAGGGACACCGGGGAGCTGTTTTTT.

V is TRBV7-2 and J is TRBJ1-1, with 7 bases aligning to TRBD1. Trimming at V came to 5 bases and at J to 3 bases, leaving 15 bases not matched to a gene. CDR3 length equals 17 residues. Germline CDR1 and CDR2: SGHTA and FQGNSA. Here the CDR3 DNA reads TGTGCCAGCAGCATCACAGGGGTGGGGCGCCCTGACACTGAAGCTTTCTTT. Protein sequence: CASSITGVGRPDTEAFF.

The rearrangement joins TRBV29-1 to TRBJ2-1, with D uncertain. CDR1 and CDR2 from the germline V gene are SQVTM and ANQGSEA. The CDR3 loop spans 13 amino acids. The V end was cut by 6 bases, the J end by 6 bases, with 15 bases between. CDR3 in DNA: TGCAGCGTCCCGCGAAAACCGGGCAATGAGCAGTTCTTC. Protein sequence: CSVPRKPGNEQFF.

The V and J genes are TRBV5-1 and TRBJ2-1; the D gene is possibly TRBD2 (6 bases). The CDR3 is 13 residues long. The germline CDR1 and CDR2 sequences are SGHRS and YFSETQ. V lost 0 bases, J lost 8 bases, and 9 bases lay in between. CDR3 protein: CASSLGSGDEQFF. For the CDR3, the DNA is TGCGCCAGCAGCTTGGGATCGGGGGATGAGCAGTTCTTC.

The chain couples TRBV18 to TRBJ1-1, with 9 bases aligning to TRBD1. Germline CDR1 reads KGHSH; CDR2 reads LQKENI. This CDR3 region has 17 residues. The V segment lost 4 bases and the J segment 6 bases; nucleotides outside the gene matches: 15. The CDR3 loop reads CASSRVTWDREDAEAFF. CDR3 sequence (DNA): TGTGCCAGCTCACGAGTCACGTGGGACAGGGAAGACGCTGAAGCTTTCTTT.

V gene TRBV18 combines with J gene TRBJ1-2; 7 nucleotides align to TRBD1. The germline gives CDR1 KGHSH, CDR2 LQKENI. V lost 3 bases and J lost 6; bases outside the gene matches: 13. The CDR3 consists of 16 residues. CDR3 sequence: CASSPRPTDREDGYTF. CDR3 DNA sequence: TGTGCCAGCTCACCCCGGCCCACCGACAGGGAGGATGGCTACACCTTC.

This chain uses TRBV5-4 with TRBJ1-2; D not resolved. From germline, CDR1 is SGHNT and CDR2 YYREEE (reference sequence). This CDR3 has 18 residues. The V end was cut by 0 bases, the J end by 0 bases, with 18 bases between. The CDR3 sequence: CASSLEGALPSSNYGYTF. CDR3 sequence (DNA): TGTGCCAGCAGCTTGGAGGGAGCACTACCCTCCTCTAACTATGGCTACACCTTC.

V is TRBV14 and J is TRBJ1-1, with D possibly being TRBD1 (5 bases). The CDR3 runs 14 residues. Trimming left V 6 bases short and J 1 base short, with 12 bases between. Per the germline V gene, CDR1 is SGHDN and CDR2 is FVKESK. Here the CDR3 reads CASSFGQRNTEAFF. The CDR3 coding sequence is TGTGCCAGCAGTTTTGGACAACGGAACACTGAAGCTTTCTTT.

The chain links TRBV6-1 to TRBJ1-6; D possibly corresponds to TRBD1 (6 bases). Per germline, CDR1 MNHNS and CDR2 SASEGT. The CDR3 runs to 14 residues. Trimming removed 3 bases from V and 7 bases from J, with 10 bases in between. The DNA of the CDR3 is TGTGCCAGCAGTGAGGACAGTCGGAATTCACCCCTCCACTTT. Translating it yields CASSEDSRNSPLHF.

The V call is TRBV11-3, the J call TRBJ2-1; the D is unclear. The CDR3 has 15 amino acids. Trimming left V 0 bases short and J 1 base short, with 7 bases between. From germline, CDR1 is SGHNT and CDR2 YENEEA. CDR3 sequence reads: CASSLDAGSYNEQFF. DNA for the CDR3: TGTGCCAGCAGCTTAGACGCCGGGTCCTACAATGAGCAGTTCTTC.

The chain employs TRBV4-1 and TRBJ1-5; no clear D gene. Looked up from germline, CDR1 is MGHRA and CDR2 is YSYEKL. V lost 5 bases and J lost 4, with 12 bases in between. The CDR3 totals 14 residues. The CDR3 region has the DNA TGCGCCAGCAGCGTGAGGCAGAATAATCAGCCCCAGCATTTT. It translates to CASSVRQNNQPQHF.

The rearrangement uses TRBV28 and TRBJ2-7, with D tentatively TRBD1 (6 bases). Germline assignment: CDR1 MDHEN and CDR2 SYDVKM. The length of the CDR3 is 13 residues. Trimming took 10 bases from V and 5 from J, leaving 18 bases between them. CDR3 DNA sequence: TGTGCCACCTTTGAACAGGGTCCCAACGAGCAGTACTTC. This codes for CATFEQGPNEQYF.

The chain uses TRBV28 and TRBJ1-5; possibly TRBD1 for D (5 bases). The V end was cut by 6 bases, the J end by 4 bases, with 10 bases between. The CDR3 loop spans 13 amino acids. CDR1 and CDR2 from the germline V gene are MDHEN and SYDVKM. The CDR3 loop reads CASSFAGNQPQHF. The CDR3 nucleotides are TGTGCCAGCAGCTTCGCAGGGAATCAGCCCCAGCATTTT.

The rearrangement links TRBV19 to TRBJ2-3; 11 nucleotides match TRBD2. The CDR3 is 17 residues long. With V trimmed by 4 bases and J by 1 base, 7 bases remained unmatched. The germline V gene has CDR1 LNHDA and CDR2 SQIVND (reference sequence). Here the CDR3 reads CASSNPGTSGGTDTQYF. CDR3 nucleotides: TGTGCCAGTAGTAATCCCGGGACTAGCGGTGGCACAGATACGCAGTATTTT.

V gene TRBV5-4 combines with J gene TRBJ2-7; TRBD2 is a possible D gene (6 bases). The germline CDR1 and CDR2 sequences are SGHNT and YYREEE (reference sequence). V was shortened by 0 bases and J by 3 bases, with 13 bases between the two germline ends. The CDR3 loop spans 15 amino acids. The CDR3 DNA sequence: TGTGCCAGCAGCTTGGGCGGGACGGCAGTCTACGAGCAGTACTTC. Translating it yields CASSLGGTAVYEQYF.

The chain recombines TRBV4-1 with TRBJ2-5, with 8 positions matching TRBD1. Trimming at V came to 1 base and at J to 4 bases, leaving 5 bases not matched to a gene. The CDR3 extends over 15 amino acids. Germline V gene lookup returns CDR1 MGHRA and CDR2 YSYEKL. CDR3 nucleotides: TGCGCCAGCAGCCAAGTTCGGACAGGGCTAGAGACCCAGTACTTC. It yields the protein CASSQVRTGLETQYF.

The CDR3 protein is CASKIGARDTEAFF. The CDR3 DNA follows: TGTGCCAGTAAAATTGGGGCTCGGGACACTGAAGCTTTCTTT. The V gene is TRBV19, the J gene TRBJ1-1, with D possibly matching TRBD1 (5 bases). Germline lookup yields CDR1 LNHDA and CDR2 SQIVND (reference sequence). This CDR3 spans 14 amino acids. V lost 7 bases and J 3 bases, leaving 15 bases between the germline ends.

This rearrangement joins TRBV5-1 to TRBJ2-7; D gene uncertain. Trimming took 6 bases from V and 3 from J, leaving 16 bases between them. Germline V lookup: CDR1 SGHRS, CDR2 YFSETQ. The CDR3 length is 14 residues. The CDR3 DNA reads TGCGCCAGCACAGATACCGGGTCTCACTACGAGCAGTACTTC. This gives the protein CASTDTGSHYEQYF.

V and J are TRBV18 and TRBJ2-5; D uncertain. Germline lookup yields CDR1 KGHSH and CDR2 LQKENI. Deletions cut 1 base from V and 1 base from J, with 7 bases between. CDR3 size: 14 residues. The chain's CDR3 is CASSPRNSQETQYF. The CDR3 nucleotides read TGTGCCAGCTCACCACGGAACAGCCAAGAGACCCAGTACTTC.

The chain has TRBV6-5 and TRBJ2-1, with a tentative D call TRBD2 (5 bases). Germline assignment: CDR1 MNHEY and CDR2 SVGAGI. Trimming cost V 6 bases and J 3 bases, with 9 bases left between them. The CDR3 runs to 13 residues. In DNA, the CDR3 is TGTGCCAGCAGCCCCGGGATCTACAATGAGCAGTTCTTC. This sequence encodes CASSPGIYNEQFF.

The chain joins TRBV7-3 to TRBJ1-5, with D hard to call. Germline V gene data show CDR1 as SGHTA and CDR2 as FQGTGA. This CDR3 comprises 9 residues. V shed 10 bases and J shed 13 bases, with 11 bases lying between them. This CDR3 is CATGGAQHF. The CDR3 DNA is TGTGCCACCGGAGGCGCTCAGCATTTT.

CDR3 amino acids: CASSPPGGDEQYF. The CDR3 DNA follows: TGTGCCAGCAGCCCCCCCGGAGGGGATGAGCAGTACTTC. V is TRBV7-9 and J is TRBJ2-7, with D possibly TRBD2 on 6 matching bases. The CDR3 sequence is 13 residues long. V lost 5 bases to trimming and J lost 7 bases, with 15 bases between them. The germline gives CDR1 SEHNR, CDR2 FQNEAQ (reference sequence).

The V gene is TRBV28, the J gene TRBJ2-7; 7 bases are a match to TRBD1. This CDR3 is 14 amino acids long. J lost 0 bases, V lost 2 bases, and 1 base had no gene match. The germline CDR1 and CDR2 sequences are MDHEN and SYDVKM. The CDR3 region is CASSLAGGSYEQYF. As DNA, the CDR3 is TGTGCCAGCAGTTTAGCAGGGGGCTCCTACGAGCAGTACTTC.

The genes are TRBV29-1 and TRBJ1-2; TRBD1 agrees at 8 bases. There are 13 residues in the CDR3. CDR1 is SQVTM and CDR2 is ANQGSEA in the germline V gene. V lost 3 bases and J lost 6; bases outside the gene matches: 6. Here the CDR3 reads CSVDGQGLHGYTF. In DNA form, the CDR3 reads TGCAGCGTTGATGGACAGGGTTTACATGGCTACACCTTC.